Below are 21 T cell receptor beta chains sequenced from a single sample in a study of cytomegalovirus exposure and HLA in healthy donors. 13 Jbeta primers and 60 Vbeta primers were used for the PCR. Data came from immunoSEQ multiplex PCR; TCRdb stores just in-frame clones and leaves some out. The sample includes approximately 150,000 clones, 70% to 80% of them seen just once. Sequences were obtained from PBMCs. All receptors come from a woman in her forties in good health and CMV-seronegative.

CDR3 loop: CASSTGLEKLFF. The CDR3 region has the DNA TGTGCCAGCAGTACAGGGCTTGAAAAACTGTTTTTT. The chain links TRBV28 to TRBJ1-4; D is perhaps TRBD1 (6 bases). Trimming left V 5 bases short and J 7 bases short, with 8 bases between. In germline, CDR1 is MDHEN, CDR2 SYDVKM. The CDR3 is 12 residues long. The complete variable domain, with remaining parts taken from reference TRBV28 and TRBJ1-4, reads DVKVTQSSRYLVKRTGEKVFLECVQDMDHENMFWYRQDPGLGLRLIYFSYDVKMKEKGDIPEGYSVSREKKERFSLILESASTNQTSMYLCASSTGLEKLFFGSGTQLSVL.

The chain links TRBV7-2 to TRBJ2-3; D may be TRBD1 (5 bases). Trimming took 1 base from V and 2 from J, leaving 7 bases between them. Germline CDR1 and CDR2: SGHTA and FQGNSA. This CDR3 has 14 amino acids. The CDR3: CASSLGRVTDTQYF. As DNA, the CDR3 is TGTGCCAGCAGCTTAGGCAGGGTCACAGATACGCAGTATTTT.

CDR3 loop: CASSLDRGRRTEAFF. Written as DNA, the CDR3 is TGTGCCAGCAGCTTGGACAGGGGGCGGCGCACTGAAGCTTTCTTT. This chain joins TRBV7-9 and TRBJ1-1, with 11 positions matching TRBD1. V gave up 3 bases and J gave up 4 bases; unmatched junction bases: 4. Germline CDR1 is SEHNR and CDR2 is FQNEAQ (reference sequence). The CDR3 contains 15 residues.

This chain uses TRBV18 with TRBJ1-5; D perhaps matches TRBD1 (5 bases). Trimming cost V 2 bases and J 7 bases, with 18 bases left between them. The CDR3 runs 16 residues. Looked up from germline, CDR1 is KGHSH and CDR2 is LQKENI. The CDR3 DNA reads TGTGCCAGCTCACCAGTTTCCGGAGGGGCTCGGCAGCCCCAGCATTTT. It yields the protein CASSPVSGGARQPQHF. Complete variable domain (other parts from reference TRBV18 and TRBJ1-5): NAGVMQNPRHLVRRRGQEARLRCSPMKGHSHVYWYRQLPEEGLKFMVYLQKENIIDESGMPKERFSAEFPKEGPSILRIQQVVRGDSAAYFCASSPVSGGARQPQHFGDGTRLSIL.

V usage is TRBV25-1 and J usage is TRBJ1-2; D gene unclear. Trimming left V 4 bases short and J 2 bases short, with 8 bases between. The CDR3 is 13 amino acids. Germline values: CDR1 MGHDK, CDR2 SYGVNS. The CDR3 here is CASSVPGNYGYTF. CDR3 nucleotide sequence: TGTGCCAGCAGTGTGCCAGGAAACTATGGCTACACCTTC.

The chain joins TRBV5-1 to TRBJ2-2, with 10 nucleotides matching TRBD2. CDR1 SGHRS and CDR2 YFSETQ come from the germline V gene. V trimming: 3 bases; J trimming: 10 bases; junction bases outside the gene matches: 12. This CDR3 has 16 residues. CDR3 residues: CASSSSGGAFGMELFF. CDR3 bases: TGCGCCAGCAGCTCGAGCGGGGGGGCCTTCGGGATGGAGCTGTTTTTT.

The chain combines TRBV7-7 with TRBJ2-3, with 8 bases aligning to TRBD2. The CDR3 contains 14 residues. The germline gives CDR1 SSHAT, CDR2 FNYEAQ (reference sequence). Trimming took 5 bases from V and 2 from J; bases not matched to a gene: 3. CDR3 DNA: TGTGCCAGCAGCCCAGCGGGGGACACAGATACGCAGTATTTT. It specifies CASSPAGDTDTQYF.

DNA for the CDR3: TGTGCCAGCAGCCCGGGAGGGCCCCTAAATGAGCAGTTCTTC. Its protein is CASSPGGPLNEQFF. The V call is TRBV28, the J call TRBJ2-1; 8 bases agree with TRBD2. CDR1 MDHEN and CDR2 SYDVKM come from the germline V gene. The CDR3 covers 14 residues. V shed 6 bases, J shed 7 bases, and the junction held 8 bases outside the gene matches.

The rearrangement joins TRBV11-3 to TRBJ1-3; D not certain. The length of the CDR3 is 13 residues. Germline CDR1 is SGHNT and CDR2 is YENEEA. Trimming removed 3 bases from V and 1 base from J, with 4 bases in between. In DNA form, the CDR3 reads TGTGCCAGCAGCTTCGGGTCTGGAAACACCATATATTTT. Translating gives CASSFGSGNTIYF.

The chain recombines TRBV7-6 with TRBJ2-5, with D perhaps TRBD1 (6 bases). The end of the DNA aligns better with TRBJ2-7, so the J call may be wrong. CDR1 is SGHVS and CDR2 is FNYEAQ in the germline V gene. The CDR3 length is 14 residues. In nucleotides, the CDR3 is TGTGCCAGCAGCTTAAGGACAGTCTCCTACGAGCAGTACTTC. Translation: CASSLRTVSYEQYF.

This clone was found a few times. The chain combines TRBV5-1 with TRBJ1-2; D remains unclear. The CDR3 is 13 amino acids. CDR1 and CDR2 from the germline V gene are SGHRS and YFSETQ. The V end was cut by 0 bases, the J end by 3 bases, with 6 bases between. The CDR3 nucleotides are TGCGCCAGCAGCTTGGTCGGAGACTATGGCTACACCTTC. Translation gives CASSLVGDYGYTF.

This clone has a single count. This chain joins TRBV28 and TRBJ2-1, with 9 nucleotides matching TRBD1. V lost 3 bases and J lost 5; bases outside the gene matches: 5. The CDR3 has 15 residues. Germline CDR1 reads MDHEN; CDR2 reads SYDVKM. This chain's CDR3 is CASSFLGQGNNEQFF. The CDR3 DNA sequence: TGTGCCAGCAGTTTTTTGGGACAGGGCAACAATGAGCAGTTCTTC.

The rearrangement uses TRBV6-5 and TRBJ1-2; D possibly corresponds to TRBD1 (6 bases). The germline V and J ends were trimmed by 7 bases and 6 bases, with 18 bases remaining between them. The CDR3 is 14 amino acids. Germline assignment: CDR1 MNHEY and CDR2 SVGAGI. DNA of the CDR3: TGTGCCAGCACCCTACGACCAGGGGTAGATGGCTACACCTTC. Translation gives CASTLRPGVDGYTF.

Only a few counts were recorded for this clone. This sequence joins TRBV4-1 and TRBJ1-1; no clear D. CDR3 length: 14 amino acids. Germline V gene sequence: CDR1 MGHRA, CDR2 YSYEKL. Trimming shortened V by 0 bases and J by 5 bases, and 10 bases separated the two germline ends. CDR3: CASSQDPGATEAFF. CDR3 nucleotide sequence: TGCGCCAGCAGCCAAGATCCAGGTGCAACTGAAGCTTTCTTT.

The chain uses TRBV27 and TRBJ2-5; 9 nucleotides line up with TRBD2. CDR1 and CDR2 (germline): MNHEY, SMNVEV (reference sequence). The CDR3 contains 15 residues. Trimming cost V 6 bases and J 8 bases; bases outside gene matches: 13. The CDR3 DNA reads as TGTGCCAGCAGCTCGCATGGCGGGGGGGCTGAAACCCAGTACTTC. Residues: CASSSHGGGAETQYF.

In its sample, this clone was seen once. The chain couples TRBV4-3 to TRBJ2-3; TRBD1 matches at 11 bases. Germline V gene sequence: CDR1 LGHNA, CDR2 YSLEER. This CDR3 region has 18 residues. The junction had 14 bases not matched to a gene; V was cut back by 4 bases and J by 5 bases. Here the CDR3 DNA reads TGCGCCAGCAGCCGAAGGATGGCGGACAGGGGGCATGGAGATACGCAGTATTTT. Translation gives CASSRRMADRGHGDTQYF.

This clone was seen once. One junction end disagrees with the germline gene, perhaps due to a read error. The gene calls are TRBV14 and TRBJ2-1; no reliable D call. The CDR3 consists of 14 residues. The germline CDR1 and CDR2 sequences are SGHDN and FVKESK. The CDR3 DNA reads as TGTGCCAGCAGTCAAGGTTCACTATACAATGAGCAGTTCTTC. Its protein product is CASSQGSLYNEQFF.

J is TRBJ1-1 and V is TRBV28; D unclear. The CDR3 has 15 residues. Per germline, CDR1 MDHEN and CDR2 SYDVKM. V lost 5 bases to trimming and J lost 1 base, with 14 bases between them. CDR3 in DNA: TGTGCCAGCAGTCCCCCGGGTGGTTCGAACACTGAAGCTTTCTTT. The encoded protein is CASSPPGGSNTEAFF.

This CDR3 reads CASSKLAYEVGNEQFF. DNA of the CDR3: TGTGCCAGCAGCAAACTAGCGTATGAAGTGGGTAATGAGCAGTTCTTC. The chain is built from TRBV9 and TRBJ2-1; 7 positions agree with TRBD2. The CDR3 contains 16 residues. Germline values: CDR1 SGDLS, CDR2 YYNGEE. The V and J ends lost 4 bases and 7 bases, in that order; junction bases with no gene match: 14.

The V call is TRBV11-3, the J call TRBJ2-1; no reliable D call. Germline V lookup: CDR1 SGHNT, CDR2 YENEEA. The CDR3 covers 13 residues. V shed 4 bases and J shed 7 bases, with 11 bases lying between them. The CDR3 coding sequence is TGTGCCAGCAGCTGGAGTAACGGAAATGAGCAGTTCTTC. Translating it yields CASSWSNGNEQFF.

V and J are TRBV5-8 and TRBJ2-6; 9 bases align to TRBD1. Germline V lookup: CDR1 SGHTS, CDR2 YDEGEE. This CDR3 region has 16 residues. V was pared by 0 bases and J by 2 bases, with 0 bases of the junction left unmatched. CDR3 in amino acids: CASSLGDRAGANVLTF. The DNA for the CDR3 is TGTGCCAGCAGCTTGGGGGACAGGGCTGGGGCCAACGTCCTGACTTTC.